This entry lists 8 T cell receptor beta chains sequenced from one sample in a study of T cells after yellow fever vaccination. Each CDR3 protein gets one entry after TCRdb re-called the 5' RACE reads with MiXCR. The sample has approximately 550,000 distinct CDR3 sequences; about 13% are singletons. Sequenced material: PBMCs, taken on the day of the yellow fever booster vaccination. These receptors all stem from a man aged 25 to 40 who received the YFV17D yellow fever vaccine.

This clonotype has at least ten counts. The V call is TRBV5-4, the J call TRBJ2-2; TRBD1 agrees at 7 bases. The CDR3 is 15 residues long. J was trimmed by 3 bases and V by 4 bases; bases with no gene match: 6. Per the germline V gene, CDR1 is SGHNT and CDR2 is YYREEE (reference sequence). CDR3 bases: TGTGCCAGCAGCATCGACAGGGTCCACACCGGGGAGCTGTTTTTT. Protein sequence: CASSIDRVHTGELFF.

In this sample, this clonotype turned up a few times. The chain is built from TRBV5-4 and TRBJ2-1, with D perhaps matching TRBD1 or TRBD2 (5 bases each). Deletions cut 1 base from V and 9 bases from J, with 17 bases between. Germline CDR1 SGHNT, CDR2 YYREEE (reference sequence). The CDR3 has 15 amino acids. CDR3 protein: CASSLQGPTGAEQFF. Here the CDR3 DNA reads TGTGCCAGCAGCTTGCAAGGACCTACCGGGGCTGAGCAGTTCTTC.

This sequence joins TRBV5-1 and TRBJ2-7, with TRBD2 as a possible D gene (6 bases). Germline V gene lookup returns CDR1 SGHRS and CDR2 YFSETQ. Deletions cut 3 bases from V and 6 bases from J, with 13 bases between. This CDR3 is 13 amino acids long. In DNA, the CDR3 is TGCGCCAGCAGCTGGGGGACTCCAGGCGAGCAGTACTTC. Translation: CASSWGTPGEQYF.

This clonotype came up a few times. The rearrangement joins TRBV20-1 to TRBJ2-2; D gene ambiguous. Germline V gene data show CDR1 as DFQATT and CDR2 as SNEGSKA (reference sequence). The germline V and J ends were trimmed by 6 bases and 3 bases, with 14 bases remaining between them. The CDR3 is made up of 14 amino acids. The CDR3 DNA reads as TGCAGTGCCCCTGGAGACCCGGACACCGGGGAGCTGTTTTTT. Residues: CSAPGDPDTGELFF.

This clonotype was counted only a few times. CDR3 amino acids: CASSHGSFSTDTQYF. The CDR3 coding sequence is TGTGCCAGCAGCCATGGTAGCTTTAGCACAGATACGCAGTATTTT. The chain couples TRBV11-2 to TRBJ2-3; D gene unclear. This CDR3 is 15 amino acids long. V lost 5 bases and J lost 0, with 12 bases in between. Germline CDR1 SGHAT, CDR2 FQNNGV.

This chain links TRBV2 with TRBJ2-1; 14 bases fit TRBD2. Germline CDR1 is SNHLY and CDR2 is FYNNEI. This CDR3 has 17 amino acids. Unmatched junction bases numbered 12, after V lost 11 bases and J lost 3 bases. The CDR3 region has the DNA TGTGCCGCGACGACTAGCGGGAGGGCCGGGGGCTACAATGAGCAGTTCTTC. Translating it yields CAATTSGRAGGYNEQFF.

There are many counts of this clonotype. The CDR3 sequence is CASSLSGDQETQYF. The CDR3 bases are TGTGCCAGCAGCCTTAGCGGAGATCAAGAGACCCAGTACTTC. The chain combines TRBV7-2 with TRBJ2-5; TRBD2 is a possible D gene (6 bases). The CDR3 totals 14 residues. The germline V and J ends were trimmed by 5 bases and 2 bases, with 12 bases remaining between them. Germline V gene lookup returns CDR1 SGHTA and CDR2 FQGNSA.

This clonotype appeared many times. The rearrangement joins TRBV2 to TRBJ2-5; 7 bases match TRBD1. J gave up 4 bases and V 11 bases, and 10 bases lay outside the gene matches. The germline CDR1 and CDR2 sequences are SNHLY and FYNNEI. This CDR3 is built from 13 residues. CDR3 DNA: TGTGCCGGATTAAGACAGGGTATAGAGACCCAGTACTTC. This codes for CAGLRQGIETQYF.